This TCR beta chain was profiled in a study of metastatic and nonmetastatic thyroid tumors. No treatment had been given to any patient before thyroid surgery. Trimming removed 2 bases from V and 3 bases from J; junction bases left unmatched: 10. This CDR3 has 18 amino acids. In germline, CDR1 is SGHAT, CDR2 FQNNGV. Through MiXCR, TCRdb re-clonotyped the PCR reads. The table lists 40,000 to 55,000 clones, approximately 19% of them singletons, with 3% in the top ten. This sequence originates from a female donor with papillary thyroid cancer or a benign thyroid nodule (not recorded which). Some clones in this sample may be carry-over from other donors' samples. Sequenced material: blood. V gene TRBV11-2 combines with J gene TRBJ2-4, with 10 bases that match TRBD1. The CDR3 coding sequence is TGTGCCAGCAGCTTAATGACCGGGGGACAGGGGATCAAAAACATTCAGTACTTC. Amino acid sequence: CASSLMTGGQGIKNIQYF. Variable domain in full (rest from reference TRBV11-2 and TRBJ2-4): EAGVAQSPRYKIIEKRQSVAFWCNPISGHATLYWYQQILGQGPKLLIQFQNNGVVDDSQLPKDRFSAERLKGVDSTLKIQPAKLEDSAVYLCASSLMTGGQGIKNIQYFGAGTRLSVL.